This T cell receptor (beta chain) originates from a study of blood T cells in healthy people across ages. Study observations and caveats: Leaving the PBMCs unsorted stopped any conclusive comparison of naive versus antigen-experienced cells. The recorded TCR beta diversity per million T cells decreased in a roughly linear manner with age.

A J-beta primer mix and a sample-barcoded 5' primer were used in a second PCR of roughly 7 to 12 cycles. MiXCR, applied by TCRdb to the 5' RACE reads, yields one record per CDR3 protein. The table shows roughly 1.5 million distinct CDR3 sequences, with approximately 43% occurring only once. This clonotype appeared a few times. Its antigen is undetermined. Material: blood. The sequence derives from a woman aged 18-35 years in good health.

The CDR3 region has the DNA TGTGCCAGCAGCGGTGGGGCAGGGGGCAACTATGGCTACACCTTC. It codes for CASSGGAGGNYGYTF. The chain combines TRBV7-2 with TRBJ1-2; TRBD1 agrees at 8 bases. The CDR3 spans 15 residues. Germline lookup yields CDR1 SGHTA and CDR2 FQGNSA. J was trimmed by 2 bases and V by 5 bases; bases with no gene match: 7.